Sequencing of this TCR beta chain was carried out in a study of shared clonotypes between healthy human individuals. Study-level background: The plates for each donor numbered three CD4 naive, three CD4 memory, two CD8 naive and one CD8 memory.

The input for sorted-subset replicate PCRs was approximately 200 ng DNA, tens of thousands of T cell genomes. TCRdb keeps only in-frame clones here, not all; method: immunoSEQ multiplex PCR. The sample records around 700,000 clones, approximately 75% being singletons. The sample taken for sequencing was memory CD4+ T cells sorted from blood. Subset here: CD45RA-negative fraction. This TCR was sampled from a woman aged 25 to 45 in good health.

CDR3 sequence reads: CATSPRGANEKLFF. The CDR3 region has the DNA TGTGCCACTTCCCCCAGGGGAGCTAATGAAAAACTGTTTTTT. The chain links TRBV6-6 to TRBJ1-4, with a weak D call TRBD1 (6 bases). The CDR3 extends over 14 amino acids. V lost 10 bases and J 3 bases, leaving 15 bases between the germline ends. Per germline, CDR1 MNHNY and CDR2 SVGAGI (reference sequence).